What follows is one TCR beta chain and its context. These data are taken from a study of blood T cell repertoires in COVID-19. In the study overall: Material from acute and convalescent COVID-19 was sourced from the United States, Italy and Spain. T cells, B-cell-depleted T cells, or PBMCs supplied cDNA or gDNA.

Profiling relied on immunoSEQ multiplex PCR, and the TCRdb table lists in-frame clones only, not all of them. The profile shows 270,000 or so clones, roughly 85% of them singletons. The CDR3 covers 14 residues. V lost 4 bases to trimming and J lost 4 bases, with 10 bases between them. Germline assignment: CDR1 SEHNR and CDR2 FQNEAQ (reference sequence). The material sequenced was peripheral blood. The chain couples TRBV7-9 to TRBJ1-4, with TRBD1 as a possible D gene (5 bases). This TCR came from a human donor in a cohort sampled during active COVID-19. CDR3 in amino acids: CASSSGLNNEKLFF. In DNA, the CDR3 is TGTGCCAGCAGCTCGGGACTGAATAATGAAAAACTGTTTTTT. The full variable domain, rest sourced from reference TRBV7-9 and TRBJ1-4, is DTGVSQNPRHKITKRGQNVTFRCDPISEHNRLYWYRQTLGQGPEFLTYFQNEAQLEKSRLLSDRFSAERPKGSFSTLEIQRTEQGDSAMYLCASSSGLNNEKLFFGSGTQLSVL.